Following are 22 T cell receptor beta chains from one sample sequenced in a study of monozygotic twins with inflammatory bowel disease. Following a re-call of the 5' RACE reads, TCRdb has one entry per CDR3 protein and lacks DNA. This listing includes a few hundred thousand distinct CDR3 sequences. Material: blood. These receptors were obtained from a human donor with ulcerative colitis or Crohn's disease, or a healthy co-twin of an affected twin (not recorded which).

The J gene is TRBJ2-5, the V gene TRBV7-2; no DNA is available, so the TRBD1 call from TCRdb remains unchecked. The CDR3 is 17 amino acids. Germline-derived CDR1 and CDR2 are SGHTA and FQGNSA. The CDR3 loop reads CASSLTSPGEGRETQYF.

The gene calls are TRBV19 and TRBJ2-4; lacking DNA, the TRBD1 call made by TCRdb goes unchecked. CDR3 size: 16 residues. Germline V gene data show CDR1 as LNHDA and CDR2 as SQIVND (reference sequence). The CDR3 loop reads CASSRWGQIGKNIQYF.

This rearrangement joins TRBV18 to TRBJ2-2; with no DNA, the TCRdb D assignment of TRBD2 cannot be verified. This CDR3 has 18 residues. The germline CDR1 and CDR2 sequences are KGHSH and LQKENI. CDR3 residues: CASSPRGLADLLTGELFF.

The rearrangement joins TRBV30 to TRBJ2-2; there is no DNA to check the TCRdb D call of TRBD1. The CDR3 consists of 14 residues. Germline V gene sequence: CDR1 GTSNPN, CDR2 SVGIG (reference sequence). CDR3 amino acids: CAWSPRVNTGELFF.

This sequence joins TRBV6-1 and TRBJ1-5; TCRdb names TRBD1, which stays unverified in the absence of DNA. Germline CDR1 reads MNHNS; CDR2 reads SASEGT. This CDR3 region has 16 residues. CDR3 region: CASSERGQGGNQPQHF.

The gene calls are TRBV20-1 and TRBJ2-1; checking the TCRdb D call of TRBD2 is not possible without DNA. There are 15 residues in the CDR3. Germline V lookup: CDR1 DFQATT, CDR2 SNEGSKA (reference sequence). CDR3 sequence: CSARASGREWGEQFF.

The chain recombines TRBV12-3 or TRBV12-4 with TRBJ1-1. This CDR3 is built from 12 residues. The CDR3 sequence: CASSQHSTTAFF.

The chain has TRBV4-1 and TRBJ1-4; no DNA is available, so the TRBD1 call from TCRdb remains unchecked. The CDR3 spans 16 residues. Germline CDR1 MGHRA, CDR2 YSYEKL. CDR3 in amino acids: CASSQDRTRGNEKLFF.

The V gene is TRBV20-1, the J gene TRBJ1-4. CDR1 is DFQATT, CDR2 SNEGSKA, per germline (reference sequence). The CDR3 spans 16 residues. CDR3 protein: CSARETPAATNEKLFF.

This sequence joins TRBV6-5 and TRBJ2-7. CDR3 size: 14 residues. CDR1 MNHEY and CDR2 SVGAGI come from the germline V gene. This CDR3 reads CTSSYISRTYEQYF.

The chain is built from TRBV5-5 and TRBJ2-2; the TCRdb call, TRBD1, lacks DNA for checking. CDR1 and CDR2 (germline): SGHKS, YYEKEE (reference sequence). This CDR3 has 15 amino acids. The CDR3 loop reads CASSPRDTYTGELFF.

The chain employs TRBV19 and TRBJ1-2. There are 13 residues in the CDR3. Germline V gives CDR1 LNHDA, CDR2 SQIVND (reference sequence). This CDR3 is CASKFGQAYGYTF.

The V and J genes are TRBV28 and TRBJ1-2; TCRdb's D call of TRBD1 is untestable without DNA. CDR3 length: 16 amino acids. CDR1 and CDR2 from the germline V gene are MDHEN and SYDVKM. This CDR3 is CASSWPHGTANYGYTF.

The chain recombines TRBV29-1 with TRBJ2-1; TCRdb outputs TRBD2, but without DNA this stays unchecked. CDR3 length: 14 amino acids. Germline CDR1 SQVTM, CDR2 ANQGSEA. The CDR3 sequence is CSVAGLAGPHEQFF.

The V and J genes are TRBV9 and TRBJ1-3. The CDR3 has 15 amino acids. Germline CDR1 is SGDLS and CDR2 is YYNGEE. CDR3 sequence reads: CASSATDGLGNTIYF.

The rearrangement uses TRBV9 and TRBJ2-3; TCRdb's D call of TRBD1 is untestable without DNA. Per germline, CDR1 SGDLS and CDR2 YYNGEE. The CDR3 sequence is 14 residues long. CDR3 in amino acids: CASSERTGADTQYF.

This chain connects TRBV27 to TRBJ1-5. CDR1 is MNHEY and CDR2 is SMNVEV in the germline V gene (reference sequence). CDR3 length equals 16 residues. CDR3 sequence reads: CASKAGAEGSNQPQHF.

This sequence joins TRBV6-2 or TRBV6-3 and TRBJ2-1. CDR1 and CDR2 (germline): MNHEY, SVGEGT. The CDR3 has 16 amino acids. CDR3: CASSYSGENSYNEQFF.

The V call is TRBV6-5, the J call TRBJ1-1. The CDR3 sequence is 13 residues long. Germline CDR1 is MNHEY and CDR2 is SVGAGI. CDR3 amino acids: CASSYYGDTEAFF.

The chain links TRBV11-2 to TRBJ2-7; TCRdb's assignment of TRBD1 cannot be checked, as there is no DNA. The V gene's germline CDR1 is SGHAT and CDR2 FQNNGV. The CDR3 is made up of 15 amino acids. The CDR3 spells CASSLGDVMSNEQYF.

This chain joins TRBV5-4 and TRBJ2-7. This CDR3 spans 14 amino acids. Germline V lookup: CDR1 SGHNT, CDR2 YYREEE (reference sequence). CDR3: CASRAGLGSYEQYF.

V and J are TRBV10-3 and TRBJ2-2; checking the TCRdb D call of TRBD2 is not possible without DNA. Looked up from germline, CDR1 is ENHRY and CDR2 is SYGVKD. CDR3 length: 19 residues. The CDR3 loop reads CAIGRDPGGLAGNTGELFF.